Detailed here is one T cell receptor beta chain. The CDR3 is 14 residues long. The V gene lost 4 bases and the J gene lost 1 base, with 11 bases spanning the gap. Germline V lookup: CDR1 SGHNT, CDR2 YYREEE (reference sequence). The sample belongs to a study of identifying expanded T cells in peripheral blood. Some clones are missing from TCRdb's copy, which holds only in-frame ones; the method was immunoSEQ multiplex PCR. This table holds under 110,000 clones, about 83% found once. The sequence derives from a person between 18 and 75 years old in good health. The rearrangement links TRBV5-4 to TRBJ1-2; D is perhaps TRBD1 (5 bases). The sample was blood. For the CDR3, the DNA is TGTGCCAGCAGCCGAGCGGGGCTTAACTATGGCTACACCTTC. This gives the protein CASSRAGLNYGYTF.